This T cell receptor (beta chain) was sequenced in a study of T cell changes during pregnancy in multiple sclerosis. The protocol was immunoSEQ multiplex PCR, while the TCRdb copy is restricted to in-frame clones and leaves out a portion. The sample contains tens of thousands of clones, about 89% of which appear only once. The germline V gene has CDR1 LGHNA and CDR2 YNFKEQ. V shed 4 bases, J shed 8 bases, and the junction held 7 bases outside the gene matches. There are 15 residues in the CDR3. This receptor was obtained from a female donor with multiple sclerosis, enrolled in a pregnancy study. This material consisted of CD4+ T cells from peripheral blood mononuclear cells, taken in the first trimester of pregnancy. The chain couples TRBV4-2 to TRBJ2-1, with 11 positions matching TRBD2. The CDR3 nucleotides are TGTGCCAGCAGCCTCGAACTAGCGGGAGACCATGAGCAGTTCTTC. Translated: CASSLELAGDHEQFF.